The 32 T cell receptor beta chains reported below all come from one sample, sequenced in a study of blood T cell repertoires in COVID-19. Repertoires were generated with immunoSEQ multiplex PCR, while TCRdb's copy carries only in-frame clones and drops some. Of about 67,000 clones in the sample, roughly 85% are singletons; the top ten hold around 20%. The specimen was peripheral blood. Every receptor here comes from a woman older than 75 with acute or convalescent COVID-19.

CDR3 nucleotide sequence: TGTGCCAGCTCACCACAGGGGTCGAACACTGAAGCTTTCTTT. Translated: CASSPQGSNTEAFF. The chain combines TRBV18 with TRBJ1-1, with a possible D match to TRBD1 (5 bases). This CDR3 comprises 14 residues. Germline V gives CDR1 KGHSH, CDR2 LQKENI. V was trimmed by 1 base and J by 1 base, leaving 7 bases between them.

This chain joins TRBV19 and TRBJ2-3; no clear D. This CDR3 has 14 amino acids. V was trimmed by 4 bases and J by 6 bases, leaving 14 bases between them. Germline CDR1 and CDR2: LNHDA and SQIVND (reference sequence). CDR3 bases: TGTGCCAGTAGTAGCGGTCTTCTCCGGGATACGCAGTATTTT. It translates to CASSSGLLRDTQYF.

In this sample, this clone turned up once. CDR3 nucleotides: TGTGCCAGCACCCCCGGGGGTCCCACAGATACGCAGTATTTT. It translates to CASTPGGPTDTQYF. The rearrangement joins TRBV6-5 to TRBJ2-3, with D maybe TRBD2 (6 bases). V shed 7 bases and J shed 2 bases, with 13 bases lying between them. The germline gives CDR1 MNHEY, CDR2 SVGAGI. The CDR3 runs 14 residues.

The chain uses TRBV19 and TRBJ1-1; 8 bases map to TRBD1. Losses at the gene ends were 10 bases for V and 3 bases for J; bases not matched to a gene: 10. Germline V lookup: CDR1 LNHDA, CDR2 SQIVND (reference sequence). The CDR3 sequence is 14 residues long. The CDR3 DNA reads as TGTGCCACCAAACCCAGGGGGCTAGACACTGAAGCTTTCTTT. The encoded protein is CATKPRGLDTEAFF.

In its sample, this clone was seen a few times. The chain uses TRBV6-1 and TRBJ2-7; no reliable D call. The CDR3 runs 11 residues. CDR1 and CDR2 from the germline V gene are MNHNS and SASEGT. V lost 2 bases, J lost 4 bases, and 3 bases lay in between. The CDR3 DNA follows: TGTGCCAGCAGTGAACCGTACGAGCAGTACTTC. Residues: CASSEPYEQYF.

The CDR3 reads CASSPPGQIRDTIYF. In DNA form, the CDR3 reads TGTGCCAGCTCACCGCCGGGACAGATAAGGGACACCATATATTTT. The chain joins TRBV18 to TRBJ1-3, with 7 bases matching TRBD1. V lost 3 bases to trimming and J lost 8 bases; unmatched junction nucleotides: 10. From germline, CDR1 is KGHSH and CDR2 LQKENI. This CDR3 comprises 15 residues.

The J gene is TRBJ2-3, the V gene TRBV15; 7 bases are a match to TRBD2. CDR1 LNHNV and CDR2 YYDKDF come from the germline V gene (reference sequence). Trimming at V came to 0 bases and at J to 3 bases, leaving 3 bases not matched to a gene. This CDR3 comprises 15 residues. The DNA for the CDR3 is TGTGCCACCAGCAGAGACCCCGGGAGGACAGATACGCAGTATTTT. Translation: CATSRDPGRTDTQYF.

The rearrangement joins TRBV9 to TRBJ1-3; 7 bases match TRBD1. The CDR3 has 15 residues. Germline CDR1 and CDR2: SGDLS and YYNGEE. V was clipped by 3 bases and J by 0 bases; unmatched bases: 3. CDR3 sequence (DNA): TGTGCCAGCAGCGCCGACAGGGACTCTGGAAACACCATATATTTT. It is translated as CASSADRDSGNTIYF.

This chain joins TRBV5-1 and TRBJ2-3; TRBD1 is a possible D gene (6 bases). The germline V gene encodes CDR1 SGHRS and CDR2 YFSETQ. This CDR3 spans 15 amino acids. The germline V and J ends were trimmed by 0 bases and 1 base, with 9 bases remaining between them. The chain's CDR3 is CASSLGEGGTDTQYF. Here the CDR3 DNA reads TGCGCCAGCAGCTTGGGTGAGGGGGGCACAGATACGCAGTATTTT.

The V and J genes are TRBV18 and TRBJ1-5; D is uncertain. V gave up 2 bases and J gave up 5 bases, with 7 bases separating them. The CDR3 has 13 residues. CDR1 KGHSH and CDR2 LQKENI come from the germline V gene. The CDR3 DNA is TGTGCCAGCTCACCAGAGGGCTATCAGCCCCAGCATTTT. It yields the protein CASSPEGYQPQHF.

This chain joins TRBV5-5 and TRBJ2-1; D is perhaps TRBD1 (5 bases). V was cut by 3 bases and J by 8 bases, with 12 bases left in between. Germline V gene lookup returns CDR1 SGHKS and CDR2 YYEKEE (reference sequence). The CDR3 extends over 13 amino acids. CDR3 in amino acids: CASSSQGDDEQFF. The CDR3 nucleotides read TGTGCCAGCAGCTCTCAGGGCGATGATGAGCAGTTCTTC.

The rearrangement uses TRBV5-4 and TRBJ2-5; a possible D gene is TRBD2 (5 bases). The germline V gene has CDR1 SGHNT and CDR2 YYREEE (reference sequence). The CDR3 consists of 15 residues. Trimming cost V 4 bases and J 1 base, with 14 bases left between them. The CDR3 DNA reads TGTGCCAGCAGCCCAGGACTCTACTCCCAAGAGACCCAGTACTTC. This translates into CASSPGLYSQETQYF.

The chain has TRBV7-9 and TRBJ2-5; 7 bases align to TRBD1. CDR3 size: 16 residues. Per the germline V gene, CDR1 is SEHNR and CDR2 is FQNEAQ (reference sequence). Germline trimming cut 5 bases from V and 3 bases from J; bases unmatched to any gene: 12. The CDR3 region is CASSRIVGTEKETQYF. CDR3 in DNA: TGTGCCAGCAGCCGAATAGTGGGGACAGAGAAAGAGACCCAGTACTTC. Filled out from reference TRBV7-9 and TRBJ2-5, the complete variable domain reads DTGVSQNPRHKITKRGQNVTFRCDPISEHNRLYWYRQTLGQGPEFLTYFQNEAQLEKSRLLSDRFSAERPKGSFSTLEIQRTEQGDSAMYLCASSRIVGTEKETQYFGPGTRLLVL.

V usage is TRBV28 and J usage is TRBJ1-2; 9 bases map to TRBD1. The length of the CDR3 is 15 residues. Trimming cost V 2 bases and J 6 bases; bases outside gene matches: 7. Germline lookup yields CDR1 MDHEN and CDR2 SYDVKM. The CDR3 bases are TGTGCCAGCAGTTTAAACCTTGACAGGGGGGATGGCTACACCTTC. It codes for CASSLNLDRGDGYTF.

The genes are TRBV6-1 and TRBJ1-6; weak D call: TRBD1 (5 bases). Germline loops: CDR1 MNHNS, CDR2 SASEGT. The CDR3 consists of 15 residues. V was pared by 7 bases and J by 7 bases, with 17 bases between. CDR3 amino acids: CASKPSGQENSPLHF. CDR3 DNA sequence: TGTGCCAGCAAACCATCTGGACAAGAAAATTCACCCCTCCACTTT.

The count of this clone is one. This sequence joins TRBV3-1 (or the pseudogene TRBV3-2) and TRBJ2-6, with D perhaps TRBD1 (5 bases). The V and J ends lost 2 bases and 4 bases respectively, with 6 bases between them. The CDR3 is made up of 14 amino acids. Per germline, CDR1 LGHDT and CDR2 YNNKEL (reference sequence). The CDR3 here is CASSQRGGANVLTF. CDR3 DNA sequence: TGTGCCAGCAGCCAAAGGGGAGGGGCCAACGTCCTGACTTTC.

The chain links TRBV5-1 to TRBJ2-1, with TRBD1 matching over 9 bases. Germline CDR1 SGHRS, CDR2 YFSETQ. The CDR3 is made up of 15 amino acids. The junction had 9 bases not matched to a gene; V was cut back by 4 bases and J by 7 bases. The chain's CDR3 is CASSAPTGGGNEQFF. The CDR3 region has the DNA TGCGCCAGCAGCGCCCCGACAGGGGGAGGGAATGAGCAGTTCTTC.

The chain carries TRBV19 and TRBJ1-4; D unclear. The V gene's germline CDR1 is LNHDA and CDR2 SQIVND (reference sequence). The ends were cut back, 3 bases at V and 4 bases at J, with 12 bases in the middle. This CDR3 has 15 residues. In nucleotides, the CDR3 is TGTGCCAGTAGTATTTGGGCAGCCTTTAATGAAAAACTGTTTTTT. It yields the protein CASSIWAAFNEKLFF.

The genes are TRBV18 and TRBJ2-5; 9 nucleotides line up with TRBD1. The V and J ends lost 6 bases and 6 bases, in that order; junction bases with no gene match: 8. This CDR3 contains 14 residues. Germline CDR1 is KGHSH and CDR2 is LQKENI. The CDR3 region has the DNA TGTGCCAGCTCCCAAGGGACAGGGCTACAGACCCAGTACTTC. Amino acid sequence: CASSQGTGLQTQYF.

The chain has TRBV24-1 and TRBJ2-4; D possibly corresponds to TRBD2 (5 bases). CDR1 KGHDR and CDR2 SFDVKD come from the germline V gene. V lost 9 bases and J lost 0, with 11 bases in between. The CDR3 totals 14 residues. Here the CDR3 reads CATSAGEAKNIQYF. The CDR3 DNA reads as TGTGCCACCTCGGCCGGGGAAGCCAAAAACATTCAGTACTTC.

This chain links TRBV9 with TRBJ2-2, with 11 positions matching TRBD1. This CDR3 comprises 16 residues. Per germline, CDR1 SGDLS and CDR2 YYNGEE. The V segment lost 3 bases and the J segment 3 bases; nucleotides outside the gene matches: 4. The CDR3 sequence is CASSATGQGDTGELFF. CDR3 bases: TGTGCCAGCAGCGCAACGGGACAGGGGGACACCGGGGAGCTGTTTTTT.

In its sample, this clone was seen once. The chain links TRBV7-6 to TRBJ2-2, with 13 bases aligning to TRBD2. Germline loops: CDR1 SGHVS, CDR2 FNYEAQ. J gave up 6 bases and V 3 bases, and 4 bases lay outside the gene matches. The length of the CDR3 is 16 residues. The CDR3 DNA reads TGTGCCAGCAGCTTCACTAGCGGGGGGGCTGCCGGGGAGCTGTTTTTT. It encodes CASSFTSGGAAGELFF.

The V and J genes are TRBV19 and TRBJ1-1; D remains unclear. Germline assignment: CDR1 LNHDA and CDR2 SQIVND (reference sequence). CDR3 length: 15 residues. The V and J ends lost 0 bases and 6 bases respectively, with 14 bases between them. CDR3 sequence (DNA): TGTGCCAGTAGTATAGACCCAGGAGGTTGGGCTGAAGCTTTCTTT. This sequence encodes CASSIDPGGWAEAFF.

The genes are TRBV7-2 and TRBJ2-5, with D possibly TRBD1 on 6 matching bases. Germline CDR1 and CDR2: SGHTA and FQGNSA. V dropped 10 bases and J dropped 1 base, with 13 bases sitting between them. The CDR3 totals 13 residues. DNA for the CDR3: TGTGCCACAAGTAGGGGGTCCCAAGAGACCCAGTACTTC. It translates to CATSRGSQETQYF.

This rearrangement joins TRBV3-1 (or the pseudogene TRBV3-2) to TRBJ1-2, with no clear D. The CDR3 has 12 amino acids. The V end was cut by 2 bases, the J end by 6 bases, with 7 bases between. Germline loops: CDR1 LGHDT, CDR2 YNNKEL (reference sequence). In nucleotides, the CDR3 is TGTGCCAGCAGCCAAACCAGGCATGGCTACACCTTC. Translated, it gives CASSQTRHGYTF.

This rearrangement joins TRBV6-2 or TRBV6-3 to TRBJ2-7, with D possibly matching TRBD1 (6 bases). V was clipped by 0 bases and J by 5 bases, with 11 bases between them. Germline CDR1 is MNHEY and CDR2 is SVGEGT. The CDR3 consists of 14 residues. CDR3 bases: TGTGCCAGCAGTTACTCACCAGGGGCCAACGAGCAGTACTTC. This translates into CASSYSPGANEQYF.

V gene TRBV5-3 combines with J gene TRBJ1-4; TRBD1 matches 7 bases. TRBV5-3 is an open reading frame, and its role is uncertain. V lost 3 bases to trimming and J lost 10 bases; unmatched junction nucleotides: 3. The CDR3 covers 12 residues. The CDR3 DNA reads TGTGCCAGAAGCTATTCAGGGGGAAAACTGTTTTTT. Translated: CARSYSGGKLFF.

The chain recombines TRBV6-1 with TRBJ2-2; 7 bases fit TRBD2. CDR3 length equals 17 residues. V shed 0 bases, J shed 0 bases, and the junction held 4 bases outside the gene matches. The V gene's germline CDR1 is MNHNS and CDR2 SASEGT. The CDR3 reads CASSEAHGGSNTGELFF. The CDR3 bases are TGTGCCAGCAGTGAAGCGCACGGGGGGTCGAACACCGGGGAGCTGTTTTTT.

This clone appeared a few times. The J gene is TRBJ1-2, the V gene TRBV6-5; possible D gene TRBD1, 6 bases. V lost 6 bases and J lost 1, with 12 bases in between. Looked up from germline, CDR1 is MNHEY and CDR2 is SVGAGI. The CDR3 is 14 amino acids. CDR3 sequence reads: CASSGGQINYGYTF. DNA for the CDR3: TGTGCCAGCAGCGGAGGACAGATTAACTATGGCTACACCTTC.

J is TRBJ2-1 and V is TRBV7-2; TRBD2 agrees at 8 bases. The CDR3 is 13 amino acids. V lost 3 bases to trimming and J lost 10 bases; unmatched junction nucleotides: 5. The germline gives CDR1 SGHTA, CDR2 FQGNSA. CDR3 in amino acids: CASSFPSGYEQFF. The CDR3 nucleotides are TGTGCCAGCAGCTTCCCTAGCGGGTACGAGCAGTTCTTC. Combining the CDR3 with reference TRBV7-2 and TRBJ2-1 gives the whole variable domain GAGVSQSPSNKVTEKGKDVELRCDPISGHTALYWYRQSLGQGLEFLIYFQGNSAPDKSGLPSDRFSAERTGGSVSTLTIQRTQQEDSAVYLCASSFPSGYEQFFGPGTRLTVL.

V usage is TRBV7-8 and J usage is TRBJ1-5, with a weak D call TRBD1 (5 bases). With 5 bases removed from V and 2 bases from J, the gap between germline ends came to 13 bases. CDR3 length: 15 amino acids. The germline V gene has CDR1 SGHVS and CDR2 FQNEAQ. The CDR3 DNA reads TGTGCCAGCAGCACGAACAGGTTTGGCAATCAGCCCCAGCATTTT. As protein: CASSTNRFGNQPQHF.

J is TRBJ2-7 and V is TRBV4-2; D call uncertain. This CDR3 is 15 amino acids long. Germline CDR1 reads LGHNA; CDR2 reads YNFKEQ. Trimming left V 0 bases short and J 2 bases short, with 11 bases between. Written as DNA, the CDR3 is TGTGCCAGCAGCCAAGAGCTCCTCGGTACCTACGAGCAGTACTTC. Translation: CASSQELLGTYEQYF.